This passage covers 19 T cell receptor beta chains from one sample sequenced in a study of T cell changes during pregnancy in multiple sclerosis (dated by TCRdb to between 2018 and 2021). The library was produced with the immunoSEQ multiplex PCR assay. The table was pulled from immuneACCESS by TCRdb, which kept in-frame rearrangements only. Such tables lose some clones; where checked, under half of the loss comes from unresolved V genes, and the rest has no known cause. The sample table shows around 57,000 clones, and 70% to 90% are seen once. The top ten clones comprise 0.89% of the sample. The sample was peripheral blood, taken in the first trimester of pregnancy. These receptors were taken from a female donor in good health, enrolled as a control in a pregnancy study.

This chain connects TRBV7-8 to TRBJ2-1; tentative D call: TRBD1 (6 bases). Germline assignment: CDR1 SGHVS and CDR2 FQNEAQ. The CDR3 length is 15 residues. The germline V and J ends were trimmed by 5 bases and 2 bases, with 13 bases remaining between them. The CDR3 reads CASSLSDRPYNEQFF. In DNA, the CDR3 is TGTGCCAGCAGCCTATCGGACAGACCCTACAATGAGCAGTTCTTC.

The CDR3 protein is CASSLTSGDNNEQFF. The CDR3 DNA follows: TGTGCCAGCAGCTTGACTAGCGGGGACAACAATGAGCAGTTCTTC. The rearrangement links TRBV7-3 to TRBJ2-1; 11 bases agree with TRBD2. The J segment lost 5 bases and the V segment lost 3 bases, leaving 3 bases of the junction unmatched. CDR1 and CDR2 (germline): SGHTA, FQGTGA. The CDR3 has 15 amino acids.

The CDR3 here is CASSPGTSVYNEQFF. CDR3 DNA sequence: TGTGCCAGCAGCCCCGGGACTAGCGTCTACAATGAGCAGTTCTTC. J is TRBJ2-1 and V is TRBV27; 10 bases fit TRBD2. The CDR3 totals 15 residues. CDR1 and CDR2 (germline): MNHEY, SMNVEV (reference sequence). V lost 6 bases, J lost 3 bases, and 5 bases stayed unmatched.

The V and J genes are TRBV18 and TRBJ2-5; D gene uncertain. Deletions cut 3 bases from V and 5 bases from J, with 10 bases between. Germline V gives CDR1 KGHSH, CDR2 LQKENI. This CDR3 is built from 13 residues. The CDR3: CASSPVRVETQYF. As DNA, the CDR3 is TGTGCCAGCTCACCTGTTCGGGTCGAGACCCAGTACTTC.

The CDR3 DNA is TGTGCCAGCAGCTTACTAGCGGGGGGGCCTGAAGAAGAGCAGTTCTTC. This codes for CASSLLAGGPEEEQFF. V usage is TRBV7-3 and J usage is TRBJ2-1; 12 bases align to TRBD2. The CDR3 contains 16 residues. V gave up 2 bases and J gave up 10 bases; unmatched junction bases: 9. Germline V gene sequence: CDR1 SGHTA, CDR2 FQGTGA.

The V and J genes are TRBV5-1 and TRBJ1-4, with 9 bases matching TRBD1. The CDR3 loop spans 15 amino acids. Trimming removed 4 bases from V and 5 bases from J; junction bases left unmatched: 6. Looked up from germline, CDR1 is SGHRS and CDR2 is YFSETQ. The CDR3 bases are TGCGCCAGCAGCACGGCGACAGGGGGGAATGAAAAACTGTTTTTT. Its protein product is CASSTATGGNEKLFF.

V is TRBV19 and J is TRBJ1-5; no clear D gene. The V end was cut by 3 bases, the J end by 9 bases, with 12 bases between. The CDR3 consists of 13 residues. CDR1 is LNHDA and CDR2 is SQIVND in the germline V gene (reference sequence). The CDR3: CASSMSGPSPQHF. The DNA for the CDR3 is TGTGCCAGTAGTATGTCCGGTCCGTCGCCCCAGCATTTT.

The chain couples TRBV7-9 to TRBJ1-3, with D hard to call. Germline loops: CDR1 SEHNR, CDR2 FQNEAQ (reference sequence). The V end was cut by 1 base, the J end by 4 bases, with 11 bases between. This CDR3 has 15 residues. CDR3 sequence (DNA): TGTGCCAGCAGCTTAGAACCTGCGACAGGAAACACCATATATTTT. This codes for CASSLEPATGNTIYF.

This clone was detected once. J is TRBJ2-7 and V is TRBV11-2, with D possibly TRBD2 on 5 matching bases. V was pared by 1 base and J by 12 bases, with 25 bases between. Per germline, CDR1 SGHAT and CDR2 FQNNGV. The CDR3 contains 16 residues. This CDR3 reads CASSLASGGLPRGLYF. The CDR3 region has the DNA TGTGCCAGCAGCTTAGCCTCAGGAGGCCTCCCCAGAGGTTTGTACTTC.

The CDR3 loop is CASSLSVMNTEAFF. The DNA of the CDR3 is TGTGCCAGCAGCTTATCGGTCATGAACACTGAAGCTTTCTTT. The gene calls are TRBV11-3 and TRBJ1-1; no reliable D call. The CDR3 is 14 amino acids. Germline values: CDR1 SGHNT, CDR2 YENEEA. V was cut by 2 bases and J by 0 bases, with 7 bases left in between.

The J gene is TRBJ2-7, the V gene TRBV18, with TRBD2 matching 7 bases. The CDR3 sequence is 15 residues long. Germline loops: CDR1 KGHSH, CDR2 LQKENI. V gave up 6 bases and J gave up 0 bases; unmatched junction bases: 8. Here the CDR3 reads CASSPPSGGSYEQYF. The CDR3 DNA follows: TGTGCCAGCTCGCCCCCGTCGGGGGGCTCCTACGAGCAGTACTTC.

The gene calls are TRBV7-2 and TRBJ1-3; D not resolved. There are 15 residues in the CDR3. The V end was cut by 3 bases, the J end by 8 bases, with 17 bases between. Germline-derived CDR1 and CDR2 are SGHTA and FQGNSA. For the CDR3, the DNA is TGTGCCAGCAGCTTTTTAGGCCGTGCGGTAGACACCATATATTTT. Amino acids: CASSFLGRAVDTIYF.

This clone came up a few times. The chain employs TRBV7-9 and TRBJ1-1; D may be TRBD1 (6 bases). There are 16 residues in the CDR3. The germline CDR1 and CDR2 sequences are SEHNR and FQNEAQ (reference sequence). Trimming removed 5 bases from V and 3 bases from J, with 19 bases in between. This chain's CDR3 is CASSPPRGGTHTEAFF. CDR3 nucleotides: TGTGCCAGCAGCCCCCCTCGGGGAGGGACACACACTGAAGCTTTCTTT. The variable domain in full, with the rest retrieved from reference TRBV7-9 and TRBJ1-1, is DTGVSQNPRHKITKRGQNVTFRCDPISEHNRLYWYRQTLGQGPEFLTYFQNEAQLEKSRLLSDRFSAERPKGSFSTLEIQRTEQGDSAMYLCASSPPRGGTHTEAFFGQGTRLTVV.

The genes are TRBV18 and TRBJ1-3; 7 positions agree with TRBD1. The V gene's germline CDR1 is KGHSH and CDR2 LQKENI. V gave up 3 bases and J gave up 2 bases; unmatched junction bases: 1. CDR3 length: 14 amino acids. CDR3 sequence: CASSPGTAGNTIYF. CDR3 nucleotide sequence: TGTGCCAGCTCACCCGGGACAGCTGGAAACACCATATATTTT. The variable domain in full, with the rest retrieved from reference TRBV18 and TRBJ1-3, is NAGVMQNPRHLVRRRGQEARLRCSPMKGHSHVYWYRQLPEEGLKFMVYLQKENIIDESGMPKERFSAEFPKEGPSILRIQQVVRGDSAAYFCASSPGTAGNTIYFGEGSWLTVV.

The chain carries TRBV9 and TRBJ2-7; TRBD2 agrees at 11 bases. This CDR3 spans 18 amino acids. V was pared by 0 bases and J by 7 bases, with 15 bases of the junction left unmatched. Germline CDR1 reads SGDLS; CDR2 reads YYNGEE. The CDR3 nucleotides are TGTGCCAGCAGCGTAGCCGGGACTAGCGGACTCAAGGAGGGGGAGCAGTACTTC. Its translation: CASSVAGTSGLKEGEQYF.

This clone came up a few times. The V gene is TRBV11-3, the J gene TRBJ2-2; D is undetermined. Per the germline V gene, CDR1 is SGHNT and CDR2 is YENEEA. V shed 8 bases and J shed 0 bases, with 7 bases lying between them. The CDR3 is made up of 13 amino acids. CDR3 in DNA: TGTGCCAGCTTAAGAGCGAACACCGGGGAGCTGTTTTTT. Translation: CASLRANTGELFF.

This rearrangement joins TRBV4-2 to TRBJ2-1, with TRBD2 matching over 11 bases. Germline CDR1 LGHNA, CDR2 YNFKEQ. The CDR3 contains 17 residues. After removal of 0 bases from V and 7 bases from J, the junction contained 8 bases not matched to a gene. The CDR3 DNA is TGTGCCAGCAGCCAAGAACTTAGCGGGGGGGCCTTGAATGAGCAGTTCTTC. It codes for CASSQELSGGALNEQFF.

The chain is built from TRBV5-1 and TRBJ1-1; 7 positions match TRBD1. Unmatched junction bases numbered 8, after V lost 7 bases and J lost 2 bases. CDR1 is SGHRS, CDR2 YFSETQ, per germline. The CDR3 has 14 residues. The CDR3: CASESGQTNTEAFF. In nucleotides, the CDR3 is TGCGCCAGCGAATCGGGACAGACTAACACTGAAGCTTTCTTT.

The rearrangement links TRBV5-1 to TRBJ1-1, with 7 bases matching TRBD1. Germline V gene sequence: CDR1 SGHRS, CDR2 YFSETQ. V dropped 4 bases and J dropped 1; count of bases not matched to a gene: 4. The CDR3 has 14 residues. DNA of the CDR3: TGCGCCAGCAGCGCAACAGGGGCGAACACTGAAGCTTTCTTT. Translating it yields CASSATGANTEAFF.